This entry concerns a single T cell receptor beta chain. As originally analysed: It was from reference gene primer amplification that nucleated cell counts were estimated. Method: immunoSEQ multiplex PCR; TCRdb's copy keeps in-frame clones and lacks some. V and J calls plus clone size are reproduced from that table; the DNA served to infer D and trimming. The sample holds approximately 85,000 clones, around 89% seen once. This record comes from a study of blood T cell repertoires in COVID-19. For the study at large: COVID-19 samples collected from the United States, Italy and Spain covered acute and convalescent phases. The cDNA or gDNA used as material had been derived from T cells, B-cell-depleted T cells, or PBMCs.

Trimming cost V 6 bases and J 4 bases, with 15 bases left between them. The CDR3 runs 14 residues. From germline, CDR1 is LNHDA and CDR2 SQIVND (reference sequence). The rearrangement links TRBV19 to TRBJ1-1, with D tentatively TRBD1 (6 bases). The origin of this receptor is a woman older than 75 with active or convalescent COVID-19. The specimen sequenced was peripheral blood. In DNA form, the CDR3 reads TGTGCCAGTAGCCAACAGGGCTTAGGCACTGAAGCTTTCTTT. Encoded protein: CASSQQGLGTEAFF.